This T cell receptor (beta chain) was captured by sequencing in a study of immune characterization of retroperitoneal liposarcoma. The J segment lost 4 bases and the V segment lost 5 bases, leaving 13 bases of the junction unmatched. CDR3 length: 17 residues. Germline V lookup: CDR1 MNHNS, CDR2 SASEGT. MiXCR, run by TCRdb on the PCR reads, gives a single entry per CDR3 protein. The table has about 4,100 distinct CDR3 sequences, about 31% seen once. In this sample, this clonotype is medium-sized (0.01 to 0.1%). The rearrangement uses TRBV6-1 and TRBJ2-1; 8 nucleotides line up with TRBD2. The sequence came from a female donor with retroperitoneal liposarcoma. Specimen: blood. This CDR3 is CASSTQSGTSIYNEQFF. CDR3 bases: TGTGCCAGCAGTACCCAGTCCGGGACTAGTATTTACAATGAGCAGTTCTTC.